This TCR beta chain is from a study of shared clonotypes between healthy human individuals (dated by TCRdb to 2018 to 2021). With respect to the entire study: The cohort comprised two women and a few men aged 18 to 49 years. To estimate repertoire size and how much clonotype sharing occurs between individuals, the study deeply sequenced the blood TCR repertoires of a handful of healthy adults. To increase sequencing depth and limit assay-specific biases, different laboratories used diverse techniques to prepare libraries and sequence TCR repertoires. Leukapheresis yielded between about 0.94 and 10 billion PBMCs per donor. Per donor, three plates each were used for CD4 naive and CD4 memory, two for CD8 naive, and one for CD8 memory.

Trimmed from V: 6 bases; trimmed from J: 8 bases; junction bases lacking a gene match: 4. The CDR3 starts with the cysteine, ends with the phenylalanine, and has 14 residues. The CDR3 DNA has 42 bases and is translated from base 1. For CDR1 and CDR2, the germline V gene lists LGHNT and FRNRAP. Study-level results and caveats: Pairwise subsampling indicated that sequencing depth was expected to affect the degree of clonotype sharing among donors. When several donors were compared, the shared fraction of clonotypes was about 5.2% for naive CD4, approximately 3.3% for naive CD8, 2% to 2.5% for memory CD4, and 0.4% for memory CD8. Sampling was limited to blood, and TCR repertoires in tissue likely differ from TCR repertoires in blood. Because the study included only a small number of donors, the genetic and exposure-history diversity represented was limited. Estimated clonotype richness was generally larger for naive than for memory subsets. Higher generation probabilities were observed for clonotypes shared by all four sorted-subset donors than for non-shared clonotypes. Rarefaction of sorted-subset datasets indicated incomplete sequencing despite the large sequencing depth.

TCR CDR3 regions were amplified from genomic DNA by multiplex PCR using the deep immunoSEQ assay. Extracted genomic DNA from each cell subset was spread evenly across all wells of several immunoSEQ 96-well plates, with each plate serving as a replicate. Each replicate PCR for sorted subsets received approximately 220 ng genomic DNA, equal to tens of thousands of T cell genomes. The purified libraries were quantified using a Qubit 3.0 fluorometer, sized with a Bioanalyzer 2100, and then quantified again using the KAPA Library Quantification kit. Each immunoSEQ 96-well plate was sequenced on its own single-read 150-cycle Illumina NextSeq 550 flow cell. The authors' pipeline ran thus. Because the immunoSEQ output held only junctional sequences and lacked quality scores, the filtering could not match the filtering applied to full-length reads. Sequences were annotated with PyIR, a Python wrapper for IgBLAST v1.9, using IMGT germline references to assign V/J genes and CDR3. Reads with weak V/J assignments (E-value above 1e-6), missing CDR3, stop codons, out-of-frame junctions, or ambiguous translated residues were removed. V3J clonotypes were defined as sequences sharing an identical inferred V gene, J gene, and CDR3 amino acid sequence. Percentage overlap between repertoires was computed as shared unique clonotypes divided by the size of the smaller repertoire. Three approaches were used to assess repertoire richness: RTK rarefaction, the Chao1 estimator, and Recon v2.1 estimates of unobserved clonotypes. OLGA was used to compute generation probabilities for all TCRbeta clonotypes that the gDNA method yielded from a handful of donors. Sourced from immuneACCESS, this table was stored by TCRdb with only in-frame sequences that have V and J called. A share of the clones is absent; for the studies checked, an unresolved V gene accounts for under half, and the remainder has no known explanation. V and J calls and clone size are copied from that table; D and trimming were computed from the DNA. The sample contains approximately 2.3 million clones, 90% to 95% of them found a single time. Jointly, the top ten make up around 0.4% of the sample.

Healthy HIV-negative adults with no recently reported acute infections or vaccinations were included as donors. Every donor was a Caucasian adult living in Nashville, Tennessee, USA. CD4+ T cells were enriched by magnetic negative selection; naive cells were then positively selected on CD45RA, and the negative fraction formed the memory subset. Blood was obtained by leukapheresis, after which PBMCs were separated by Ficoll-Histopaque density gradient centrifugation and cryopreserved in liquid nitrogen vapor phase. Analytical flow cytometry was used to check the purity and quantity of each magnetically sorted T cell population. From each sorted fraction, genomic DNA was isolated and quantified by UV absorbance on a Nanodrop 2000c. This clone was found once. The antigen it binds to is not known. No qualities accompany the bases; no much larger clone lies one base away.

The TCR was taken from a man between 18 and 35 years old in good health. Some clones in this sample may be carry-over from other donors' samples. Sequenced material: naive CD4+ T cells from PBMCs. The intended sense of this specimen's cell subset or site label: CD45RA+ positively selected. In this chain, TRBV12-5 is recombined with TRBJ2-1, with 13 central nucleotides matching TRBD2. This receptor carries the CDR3 CASGQGLAGDEQFF. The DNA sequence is TGTGCTAGTGGGCAAGGACTAGCGGGAGATGAGCAGTTCTTC.